The 23 T cell receptor beta chains presented below share a single source sample, sequenced in a study of blood T cell repertoires in COVID-19. TCRdb's table, derived via immunoSEQ multiplex PCR, lists solely in-frame clones and lacks some. Among about 270,000 clones listed, roughly nine tenths were seen once. Sequencing input: PBMCs or T cells enriched from blood (not recorded which). Receptors were obtained from a woman aged 18-30 years who had recovered from COVID-19.

The chain has TRBV28 and TRBJ2-1, with TRBD1 as a possible D gene (6 bases). With 6 bases removed from V and 6 bases from J, the gap between germline ends came to 21 bases. The length of the CDR3 is 16 residues. Germline CDR1 MDHEN, CDR2 SYDVKM. DNA for the CDR3: TGTGCCAGCAGCTCCCCAGGGGCGACAGGCCTCAATGAGCAGTTCTTC. Translation gives CASSSPGATGLNEQFF. Full variable domain (missing parts from reference TRBV28 and TRBJ2-1): DVKVTQSSRYLVKRTGEKVFLECVQDMDHENMFWYRQDPGLGLRLIYFSYDVKMKEKGDIPEGYSVSREKKERFSLILESASTNQTSMYLCASSSPGATGLNEQFFGPGTRLTVL.

V usage is TRBV9 and J usage is TRBJ2-2; 8 bases fit TRBD1. Unmatched junction bases numbered 4, after V lost 4 bases and J lost 2 bases. In germline, CDR1 is SGDLS, CDR2 YYNGEE. This CDR3 has 15 residues. CDR3: CASSYRGSNTGELFF. CDR3 sequence (DNA): TGTGCCAGCAGCTACAGGGGGTCTAACACCGGGGAGCTGTTTTTT.

The chain links TRBV19 to TRBJ2-7; 9 bases align to TRBD1. The length of the CDR3 is 13 residues. The trim removed 10 bases at V and 5 bases at J, leaving 9 bases unmatched. Germline V gene lookup returns CDR1 LNHDA and CDR2 SQIVND (reference sequence). CDR3 region: CATLGQGIDEQYF. The CDR3 DNA reads as TGTGCCACCTTGGGACAGGGTATCGACGAGCAGTACTTC.

This chain joins TRBV5-4 and TRBJ1-4, with 8 bases lining up with TRBD1. Trimming removed 4 bases from V and 6 bases from J; junction bases left unmatched: 5. The CDR3 spans 14 residues. Germline V gene data show CDR1 as SGHNT and CDR2 as YYREEE (reference sequence). The chain's CDR3 is CASSPGQADEKLFF. CDR3 coding DNA: TGTGCCAGCAGCCCGGGACAGGCAGATGAAAAACTGTTTTTT.

The rearrangement links TRBV6-5 to TRBJ2-1; D gene unclear. The CDR3 spans 11 residues. V was shortened by 5 bases and J by 10 bases, with 9 bases between the two germline ends. Germline CDR1 MNHEY, CDR2 SVGAGI. The CDR3 nucleotides are TGTGCCAGCAGTCCTTTGAGGGAGCAGTTCTTC. Translation gives CASSPLREQFF.

This clone came up a few times. The gene calls are TRBV29-1 and TRBJ1-1; D ambiguous. The CDR3 sequence is 12 residues long. CDR1 and CDR2 (germline): SQVTM, ANQGSEA. The V end was cut by 5 bases, the J end by 1 base, with 8 bases between. CDR3 in amino acids: CSVSRGNTEAFF. The CDR3 DNA reads TGCAGCGTTTCTCGGGGGAACACTGAAGCTTTCTTT.

This clone showed up just once. CDR3 in amino acids: CASPHSTDRDSSPPEREKLFF. The DNA of the CDR3 is TGTGCCAGCCCACACTCAACCGACCGGGACAGCAGTCCCCCCGAACGCGAAAAACTGTTTTTT. The rearrangement uses TRBV27 and TRBJ1-4; TRBD1 matches at 7 bases. This CDR3 is built from 21 residues. Germline CDR1 is MNHEY and CDR2 is SMNVEV (reference sequence). The V and J ends lost 8 bases and 8 bases, in that order; junction bases with no gene match: 32.

The chain is built from TRBV11-3 and TRBJ1-1; the D is unclear. V lost 3 bases and J lost 4, with 9 bases in between. CDR1 is SGHNT, CDR2 YENEEA, per germline. The CDR3 has 13 residues. The CDR3 DNA reads as TGTGCCAGCAGCTTGGCTGAGGGCACTGAAGCTTTCTTT. It codes for CASSLAEGTEAFF.

The chain has TRBV3-1 (or the pseudogene TRBV3-2) and TRBJ1-2; 9 bases match TRBD1. V was pared by 0 bases and J by 7 bases, with 0 bases of the junction left unmatched. This CDR3 spans 13 amino acids. Per the germline V gene, CDR1 is LGHDT and CDR2 is YNNKEL (reference sequence). The CDR3 DNA follows: TGTGCCAGCAGCCAAGAGGACAGGGGTGGCTACACCTTC. It codes for CASSQEDRGGYTF.

The chain is built from TRBV12-1 and TRBJ1-4. TRBV12-1 is a documented pseudogene. The CDR3 runs to 15 residues. The CDR3 reads CASSFGAGGNEKLFF. The CDR3, as DNA: TGTGCCAGCAGCTTTGGGGCCGGGGGGAATGAAAAACTGTTTTTT.

The chain uses TRBV6-5 and TRBJ2-5; TRBD2 is a possible D gene (6 bases). V gave up 8 bases and J gave up 5 bases, with 18 bases separating them. The CDR3 has 14 amino acids. The V gene's germline CDR1 is MNHEY and CDR2 SVGAGI. The CDR3 coding sequence is TGTGCCAGCCGAACCGGGACTCGTGGGGAGACCCAGTACTTC. This gives the protein CASRTGTRGETQYF.

The rearrangement links TRBV7-2 to TRBJ2-2; TRBD2 aligns across 12 bases. This CDR3 is 19 amino acids long. Germline V gene sequence: CDR1 SGHTA, CDR2 FQGNSA. V trimming: 0 bases; J trimming: 4 bases; junction bases outside the gene matches: 9. CDR3 protein: CASSLASRGLAGSTGELFF. The CDR3 DNA follows: TGTGCCAGCAGCTTAGCGTCCCGAGGACTAGCGGGGTCCACCGGGGAGCTGTTTTTT. Filled out from reference TRBV7-2 and TRBJ2-2, the complete variable domain reads GAGVSQSPSNKVTEKGKDVELRCDPISGHTALYWYRQSLGQGLEFLIYFQGNSAPDKSGLPSDRFSAERTGGSVSTLTIQRTQQEDSAVYLCASSLASRGLAGSTGELFFGEGSRLTVL.

The rearrangement joins TRBV6-5 to TRBJ2-7; TRBD1 is a possible D gene (5 bases). V was clipped by 0 bases and J by 3 bases, with 12 bases between them. The length of the CDR3 is 15 residues. CDR1 and CDR2 from the germline V gene are MNHEY and SVGAGI. The CDR3 loop is CASSYSLLQGYEQYF. CDR3 sequence (DNA): TGTGCCAGCAGTTACTCGCTCCTCCAGGGCTACGAGCAGTACTTC.

This clone came up a few times. V usage is TRBV7-9 and J usage is TRBJ1-2, with D tentatively TRBD1 (6 bases). The V and J ends lost 0 bases and 2 bases respectively, with 19 bases between them. Germline loops: CDR1 SEHNR, CDR2 FQNEAQ (reference sequence). This CDR3 region has 18 residues. The CDR3 nucleotides are TGTGCCAGCAGCTTAGCAGGGGGTTTGTCAGGGATGAACTATGGCTACACCTTC. Translated: CASSLAGGLSGMNYGYTF.

The gene calls are TRBV3-1 (or the pseudogene TRBV3-2) and TRBJ1-4; D possibly corresponds to TRBD1 (5 bases). Germline V lookup: CDR1 LGHDT, CDR2 YNNKEL (reference sequence). Trimming removed 0 bases at V and 6 bases at J, with 14 bases between. The CDR3 consists of 16 residues. CDR3 nucleotide sequence: TGTGCCAGCAGCCAAGAACTTGGACAAGGAGATGAAAAACTGTTTTTT. This translates into CASSQELGQGDEKLFF.

This clone was observed a few times. This chain uses TRBV18 with TRBJ1-5, with a tentative D call TRBD1 (5 bases). The V gene's germline CDR1 is KGHSH and CDR2 LQKENI. Trimming left V 6 bases short and J 1 base short, with 16 bases between. CDR3 size: 16 residues. CDR3 sequence (DNA): TGTGCCAGCTCGTTCGATGGGGCATCGAGCAATCAGCCCCAGCATTTT. Protein sequence: CASSFDGASSNQPQHF.

With respect to this clone: Sequence at one end of the junction differs from germline and may be a read error. In DNA, the CDR3 is TGTGCCAGCAGCCAGAACCGGGGTGGGGATTCATCCCTCCACTTT. Translating it yields CASSQNRGGDSSLHF. The chain recombines TRBV3-1 (or the pseudogene TRBV3-2) with TRBJ1-6, with D unclear. Germline CDR1 reads LGHDT; CDR2 reads YNNKEL (reference sequence). The length of the CDR3 is 15 residues.

The chain combines TRBV12-3 or TRBV12-4 with TRBJ1-2; D might be TRBD1 (6 bases). Trimming stripped 10 bases from V and 6 bases from J, with 18 bases between. This CDR3 contains 13 residues. The chain's CDR3 is CAMSTGTKDGYTF. The CDR3 nucleotides are TGTGCCATGTCAACTGGGACAAAGGATGGCTACACCTTC.

This chain links TRBV29-1 with TRBJ1-2; D not resolved. The CDR3 loop spans 11 amino acids. V was pared by 6 bases and J by 5 bases, with 10 bases between. Per germline, CDR1 SQVTM and CDR2 ANQGSEA. The CDR3 loop is CSVRELYGYTF. The CDR3 DNA is TGCAGCGTCCGGGAATTATATGGCTACACCTTC.

This sequence joins TRBV28 and TRBJ1-1; weak D call: TRBD1 (6 bases). Per germline, CDR1 MDHEN and CDR2 SYDVKM. The CDR3 sequence is 11 residues long. V was clipped by 6 bases and J by 10 bases, with 12 bases between them. The CDR3: CASRIEGVAFF. In DNA, the CDR3 is TGTGCCAGCAGGATTGAGGGGGTAGCTTTCTTT. Looking up the rest from reference TRBV28 and TRBJ1-1 gives the full variable domain: DVKVTQSSRYLVKRTGEKVFLECVQDMDHENMFWYRQDPGLGLRLIYFSYDVKMKEKGDIPEGYSVSREKKERFSLILESASTNQTSMYLCASRIEGVAFFGQGTRLTVV.

The rearrangement uses TRBV28 and TRBJ2-7; tentatively, D is TRBD1 (6 bases). CDR3 length: 12 residues. Germline V lookup: CDR1 MDHEN, CDR2 SYDVKM. V was cut by 5 bases and J by 12 bases, with 17 bases left in between. CDR3 nucleotides: TGTGCCAGCAGTCCTTTACAGGGTACAGTGTACTTC. This gives the protein CASSPLQGTVYF.

This clone occurred once. The CDR3 sequence is CASSSMGLAGLHEQYF. The DNA for the CDR3 is TGTGCCAGCAGTTCAATGGGACTAGCGGGGTTGCACGAGCAGTACTTC. The rearrangement joins TRBV27 to TRBJ2-7; 13 nucleotides agree with TRBD2. The CDR3 loop spans 16 amino acids. V was clipped by 4 bases and J by 5 bases; unmatched bases: 8. Germline V lookup: CDR1 MNHEY, CDR2 SMNVEV (reference sequence).

This rearrangement joins TRBV29-1 to TRBJ1-1, with a weak D call TRBD1 (5 bases). The V and J ends lost 5 bases and 3 bases respectively, with 19 bases between them. This CDR3 region has 15 residues. CDR1 is SQVTM, CDR2 ANQGSEA, per germline. CDR3 DNA sequence: TGCAGCGTTTTCCTGCTGACGGGGGGGTACACTGAAGCTTTCTTT. It translates to CSVFLLTGGYTEAFF.